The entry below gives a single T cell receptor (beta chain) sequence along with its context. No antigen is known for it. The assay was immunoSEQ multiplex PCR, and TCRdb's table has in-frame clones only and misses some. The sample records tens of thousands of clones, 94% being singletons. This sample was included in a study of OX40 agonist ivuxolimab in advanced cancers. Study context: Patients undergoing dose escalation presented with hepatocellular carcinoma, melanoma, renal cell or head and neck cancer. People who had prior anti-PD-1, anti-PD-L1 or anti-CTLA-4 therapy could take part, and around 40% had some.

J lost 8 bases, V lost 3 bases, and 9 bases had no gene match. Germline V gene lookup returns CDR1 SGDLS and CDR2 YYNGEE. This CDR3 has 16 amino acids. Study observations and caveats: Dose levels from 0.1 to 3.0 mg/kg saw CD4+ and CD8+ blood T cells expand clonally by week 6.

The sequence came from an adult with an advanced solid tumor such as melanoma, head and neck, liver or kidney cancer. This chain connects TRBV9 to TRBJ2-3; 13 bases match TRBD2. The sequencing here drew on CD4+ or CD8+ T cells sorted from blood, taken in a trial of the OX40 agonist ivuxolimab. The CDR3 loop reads CASSGGLAGPPSTQYF. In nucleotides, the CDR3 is TGTGCCAGCAGCGGGGGACTAGCGGGGCCCCCGAGTACGCAGTATTTT.